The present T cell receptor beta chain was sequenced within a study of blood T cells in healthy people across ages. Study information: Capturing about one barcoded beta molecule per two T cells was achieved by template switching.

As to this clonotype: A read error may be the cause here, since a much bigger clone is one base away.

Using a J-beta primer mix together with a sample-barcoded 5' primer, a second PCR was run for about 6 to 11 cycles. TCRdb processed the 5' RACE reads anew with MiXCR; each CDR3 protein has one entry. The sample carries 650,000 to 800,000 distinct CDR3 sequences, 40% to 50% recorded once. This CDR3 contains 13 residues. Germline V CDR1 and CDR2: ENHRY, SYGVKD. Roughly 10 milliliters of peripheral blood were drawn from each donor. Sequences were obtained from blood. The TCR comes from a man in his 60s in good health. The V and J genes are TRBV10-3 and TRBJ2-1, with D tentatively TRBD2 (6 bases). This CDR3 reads CASSDGASDEQFF. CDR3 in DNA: TGTGCCAGCAGTGATGGGGCTAGCGATGAGCAGTTCTTC.